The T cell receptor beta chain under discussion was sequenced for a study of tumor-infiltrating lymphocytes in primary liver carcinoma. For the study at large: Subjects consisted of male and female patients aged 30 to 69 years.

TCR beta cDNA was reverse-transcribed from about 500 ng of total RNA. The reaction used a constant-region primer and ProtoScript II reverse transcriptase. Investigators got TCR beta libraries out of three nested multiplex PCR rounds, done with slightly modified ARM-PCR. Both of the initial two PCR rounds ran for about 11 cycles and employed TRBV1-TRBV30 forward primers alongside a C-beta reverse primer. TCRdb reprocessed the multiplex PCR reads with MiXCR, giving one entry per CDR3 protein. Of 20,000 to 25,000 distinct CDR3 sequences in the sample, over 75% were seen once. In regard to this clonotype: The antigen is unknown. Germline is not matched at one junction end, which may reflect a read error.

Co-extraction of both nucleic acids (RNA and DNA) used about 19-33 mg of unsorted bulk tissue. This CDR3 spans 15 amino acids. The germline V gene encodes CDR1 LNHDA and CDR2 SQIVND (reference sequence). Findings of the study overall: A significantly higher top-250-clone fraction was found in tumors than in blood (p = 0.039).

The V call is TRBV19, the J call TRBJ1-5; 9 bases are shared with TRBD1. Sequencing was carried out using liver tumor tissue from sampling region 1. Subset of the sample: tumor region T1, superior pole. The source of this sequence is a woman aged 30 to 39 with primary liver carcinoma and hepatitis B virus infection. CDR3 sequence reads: CASSMGQGGVQPRHF. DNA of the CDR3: TGTGCCAGTAGTATGGGACAGGGAGGAGTCCAGCCCCGGCATTTT.